The rows below give T cell receptor beta chains drawn from one sample of a study of blood T cell repertoires in COVID-19. Assay used: immunoSEQ multiplex PCR; TCRdb lists only in-frame clones, some missing. The table shows about 170,000 clones, with around nine tenths occurring only once. Specimen: peripheral blood. The source is a man in his 70s with acute or convalescent COVID-19. Both conserved end residues are part of each CDR3. Fields, in order: J gene, D gene, clone size, V gene, CDR3 protein, CDR3 DNA. D genes are given only for firm matches. Clone size appears in some rows only: once, few, many, or a class for an expanded clone.

J: TRBJ2-2; D: NA; size: NA; V: TRBV28; CDR3: CASSFVGGTGELFF; DNA: TGTGCCAGCAGTTTCGTGGGGGGAACCGGGGAGCTGTTTTTT
J: TRBJ2-5; D: NA; size: NA; V: TRBV3-1/TRBV3-2; CDR3: CASTREGQETQYF; DNA: TGTGCCAGCACCCGCGAGGGCCAAGAGACCCAGTACTTC
J: TRBJ1-5; D: NA; size: NA; V: TRBV4-2; CDR3: CASSQDPRQPQHF; DNA: TGTGCCAGCAGCCAAGATCCCAGGCAGCCCCAGCATTTT
J: TRBJ2-3; D: NA; size: NA; V: TRBV6-6; CDR3: CASSDGVEDTQYF; DNA: TGTGCCAGCAGTGACGGGGTGGAAGATACGCAGTATTTT
J: TRBJ1-4; D: NA; size: NA; V: TRBV3-1/TRBV3-2; CDR3: CASSPRGAANEKLFF; DNA: TGTGCCAGCAGCCCGCGGGGGGCGGCTAATGAAAAACTGTTTTTT
J: TRBJ2-3; D: NA; size: NA; V: TRBV19; CDR3: CASSMPFSPADTQYF; DNA: TGTGCCAGTAGTATGCCGTTTAGCCCCGCAGATACGCAGTATTTT
J: TRBJ1-4; D: NA; size: NA; V: TRBV28; CDR3: CASSLRPQRNEKLFF; DNA: TGTGCCAGCAGTTTACGACCCCAGCGTAATGAAAAACTGTTTTTT
J: TRBJ2-1; D: NA; size: NA; V: TRBV11-2; CDR3: CASSLGGSLNEQFF; DNA: TGTGCCAGCAGCTTAGGTGGTAGCCTGAATGAGCAGTTCTTC
J: TRBJ1-2; D: TRBD1; size: few; V: TRBV6-5; CDR3: CASSSRTGVGGYTF; DNA: TGTGCCAGCAGTTCCCGGACAGGGGTTGGTGGCTACACCTTC
J: TRBJ2-5; D: TRBD2; size: once; V: TRBV12-5; CDR3: CASGLPRRLAALGETQYF; DNA: TGTGCTAGTGGTTTGCCCCGAAGGCTAGCGGCCCTAGGGGAGACCCAGTACTTC
J: TRBJ1-2; D: NA; size: NA; V: TRBV5-1; CDR3: CASSLDDRNYGYTF; DNA: TGCGCCAGCAGCTTGGATGACAGAAACTATGGCTACACCTTC
J: TRBJ1-1; D: NA; size: NA; V: TRBV29-1; CDR3: CSVEDLVQKF; DNA: TGCAGCGTTGAAGATCTTGTACAGAAATTT
J: TRBJ2-1; D: TRBD2; size: NA; V: TRBV28; CDR3: CASSSAGTSGRNEQFF; DNA: TGTGCCAGCAGTTCCGCCGGGACTAGCGGGAGGAATGAGCAGTTCTTC
J: TRBJ1-4; D: NA; size: NA; V: TRBV9; CDR3: CASSGPWTDEKLFF; DNA: TGTGCCAGCAGCGGACCCTGGACAGATGAAAAACTGTTTTTT
J: TRBJ1-5; D: TRBD1; size: NA; V: TRBV7-2; CDR3: CASSRRQGGNQPQHF; DNA: TGTGCCAGCAGCAGACGACAGGGGGGCAATCAGCCCCAGCATTTT
J: TRBJ1-3; D: NA; size: NA; V: TRBV5-4; CDR3: CASSARDSGNTIYF; DNA: TGTGCCAGCAGCGCCCGGGATTCTGGAAACACCATATATTTT
J: TRBJ2-6; D: NA; size: once; V: TRBV5-1; CDR3: CASSSGSGFGANVLTF; DNA: TGCGCCAGCAGCTCGGGGTCTGGGTTCGGGGCCAACGTCCTGACTTTC
J: TRBJ1-6; D: NA; size: NA; V: TRBV6-2/TRBV6-3; CDR3: CASSPGSRNSPLHF; DNA: TGTGCCAGCAGTCCCGGGTCTCGAAATTCACCCCTCCACTTT
J: TRBJ2-5; D: TRBD2; size: NA; V: TRBV18; CDR3: CASSILALETQYF; DNA: TGTGCCAGCTCGATACTAGCGTTAGAGACCCAGTACTTC
J: TRBJ2-3; D: TRBD2; size: NA; V: TRBV7-9; CDR3: CASSPAGGGVSTDTQYF; DNA: TGTGCCAGCAGCCCGGCGGGGGGCGGTGTTAGCACAGATACGCAGTATTTT
J: TRBJ2-5; D: NA; size: NA; V: TRBV7-2; CDR3: CASSLGEGRLGSQYF; DNA: TGTGCCAGCAGCTTAGGAGAAGGGAGACTAGGGAGCCAGTACTTC
J: TRBJ1-2; D: NA; size: NA; V: TRBV7-3; CDR3: CASSPHRDYTF; DNA: TGTGCCAGCAGCCCACACAGGGACTACACCTTC
J: TRBJ2-7; D: NA; size: NA; V: TRBV5-4; CDR3: CASSSSGSAPEVYF; DNA: TGTGCCAGCAGCTCCAGTGGTAGCGCGCCTGAGGTGTACTTC
J: TRBJ2-1; D: TRBD1; size: once; V: TRBV28; CDR3: CANVQGAQFSYNEQFF; DNA: TGTGCCAATGTACAGGGGGCTCAATTCTCCTACAATGAGCAGTTCTTC